This TCR beta chain is drawn from a study of neurological immune-mediated disorders (dated by TCRdb to the late 2010s). With respect to the entire study: Peripheral blood TCR-beta repertoires from patients with HTLV-I-associated myelopathy (HAM/TSP), patients with multiple sclerosis, and healthy controls were compared in the study using UMI-based sequencing. Longitudinal samples, technical triplicates and paired sorted CD4+ and CD8+ T-cell subsets, alongside PBMC samples, were included among the approximately 98 TCR-beta libraries. The cohort comprised 68 subjects: about 15 HAM/TSP patients, 34 multiple sclerosis patients and around 20 healthy controls. Paper-wide results and their limitations: No identical CDR3 amino acid sequences were shared among expanded clones across subjects, suggesting private TCR-beta repertoires in all groups. The highest TCR clonal expansion was observed in HAM/TSP patients, whereas the lowest was observed in MS patients, even when compared with healthy controls.

Trimming at the junction amounts to 2 bases on V and 0 bases on J, and the germline ends lie 7 bases apart. In the germline V gene, CDR1 corresponds to MNHNS and CDR2 to SASEGT. The CDR3 numbers 15 residues from cysteine through phenylalanine. The sequence is cut down to CDR3 DNA, 45 bases in frame from base 1. cDNA synthesis used template-switch 5'RACE with a primer carrying a 10-nucleotide random unique molecular identifier tagging each TCR transcript. Every sequencing run yielded over 180 million TCR-beta sequences covering 15-18 subjects. Total RNA was extracted with the RNeasy kit. The KAPA Real-time Library Amplification kit was used to amplify TCR-beta VDJ regions with primers targeting the TCR constant region and the 5'RACE anchor. Sample indexes and Illumina adaptors were added in a first PCR, after which library yield was increased in a second PCR. After Ampure bead purification, the roughly 650 bp TCR product was size-selected on a 2% E-gel SizeSelection system. Before pooling, library quality was assessed on a Bioanalyzer, concentration was determined with Qubit, and library quantification was performed with the Kapa Library Quantification kit. Libraries were sequenced paired-end 2 x 150 bp on an Illumina HiSeq 2500. To increase sequence diversity, roughly 24-31% phiX was spiked into each library pool. The paper's data handling went like this. The quality-filtered reads were processed with the UMI-based MiGEC pipeline, whose error correction step removed more than 75% of the raw TCR sequences. VDJ genes were aligned to IMGT germline references, and clonotypes were defined by unique CDR3 amino acid sequence plus V-J genes. Clonal expansion, Shannon diversity and CDR3 relatedness (CalcPairwiseDistances, ClusterSamples) were evaluated with VDJtools, and phylogenetic trees were built with CLCbio workbench. A clone was classed as expanded if it had 8 or more unique UMIs, a cutoff based on coefficient-of-variation modelling across technical triplicates. TCRdb handled the public reads itself, with Q25 trimming in fastp and clone calling in MiXCR, and kept productive beta chains. A single entry per CDR3 protein holds the most common genes and DNA from its merged rows. None of the V and J calls come from the authors' own analysis; TCRdb made them. This sample holds 59,000 or so distinct CDR3 sequences; approximately 11% were observed only once. The top ten constitute roughly 10% of the sample.

For unsorted PBMC libraries, 2 million PBMCs were used after storage in RNAlater at -80 degrees C until RNA extraction. Peripheral blood was subjected to Ficoll-Hypaque density gradient centrifugation to isolate PBMCs, which were then cryopreserved in liquid nitrogen. In this sample, this clonotype turned up a few times. The antigen it recognizes is unknown. Per-nucleotide qualities are absent, and no much larger clonotype sits a single base away. The chain is encoded by TRBV6-1 joined to TRBJ2-2; TRBD1 is possibly the D segment (5 matching bases). The source material was PBMCs. The sequence derives from a woman in her sixties or seventies with HTLV-1-associated myelopathy (HAM/TSP). The encoded CDR3 is CASSEWGANTGELFF. The nucleotides are TGTGCCAGCAGTGAATGGGGCGCGAACACCGGGGAGCTGTTTTTT.